The clone carrying this TCR beta chain was picked up many times. The source of the sample is a study of T cells after yellow fever vaccination. The CDR3 contains 15 residues. J was trimmed by 2 bases and V by 2 bases; bases with no gene match: 5. CDR1 is SGHVS, CDR2 FNYEAQ, per germline. TCRdb reanalysed the 5' RACE reads using MiXCR and keeps one entry per CDR3 protein. Here the sample spans under 80,000 distinct CDR3 sequences, approximately 7.4% being singletons. Specimen: CD8+ T cells sorted from PBMCs, collected 15 days after the yellow fever booster vaccination. The sequence came from a man in his thirties or forties who received the YFV17D yellow fever vaccine. The genes are TRBV7-6 and TRBJ2-5; 7 positions agree with TRBD2. The DNA for the CDR3 is TGTGCCAGCAGCTTACGGCTAGCGGAACAAGAGACCCAGTACTTC. Residues: CASSLRLAEQETQYF.